This TCR beta chain was sequenced in a study of T cells in Graves' hyperthyroidism and ophthalmopathy. CDR1 is KGHSH, CDR2 LQKENI, per germline. Trimming removed 4 bases from V and 2 bases from J, with 11 bases in between. The CDR3 is made up of 14 amino acids. This clonotype was observed at least ten times. Its antigen is not known. Regarding the study as a whole: Ophthalmopathy was separated from stable hyperthyroidism by a 13 V-J model.

Authors of the study amplified TCR beta CDR3 regions from RNA transcripts. Carried out on the TCR CDR3, a first-round RT-PCR used the HTBI primer set. Each CDR3 protein gets one entry after TCRdb re-called the multiplex PCR reads with MiXCR. Here the sample spans 700,000 or so distinct CDR3 sequences, over 15% being singletons. The sample taken for sequencing was blood. This chain uses TRBV18 with TRBJ1-1; D may be TRBD1 (6 bases). The receptor's source is a man aged 18 to 29 with Graves' hyperthyroidism. In DNA form, the CDR3 reads TGTGCCAGCTCACTTCGGACAGATAACACTGAAGCTTTCTTT. It yields the protein CASSLRTDNTEAFF.